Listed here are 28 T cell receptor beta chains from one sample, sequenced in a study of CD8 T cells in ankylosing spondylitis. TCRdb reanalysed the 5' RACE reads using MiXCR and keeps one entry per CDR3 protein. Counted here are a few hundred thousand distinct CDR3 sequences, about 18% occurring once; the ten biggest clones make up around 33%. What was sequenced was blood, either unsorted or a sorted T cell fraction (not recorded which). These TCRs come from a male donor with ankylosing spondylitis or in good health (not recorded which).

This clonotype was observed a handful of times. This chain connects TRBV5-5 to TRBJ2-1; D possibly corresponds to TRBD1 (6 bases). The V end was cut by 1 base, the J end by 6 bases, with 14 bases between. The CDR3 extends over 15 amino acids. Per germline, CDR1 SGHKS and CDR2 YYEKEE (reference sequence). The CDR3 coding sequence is TGTGCCAGCAGCTTGCCAGGGGCGAGTATCAATGAGCAGTTCTTC. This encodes CASSLPGASINEQFF.

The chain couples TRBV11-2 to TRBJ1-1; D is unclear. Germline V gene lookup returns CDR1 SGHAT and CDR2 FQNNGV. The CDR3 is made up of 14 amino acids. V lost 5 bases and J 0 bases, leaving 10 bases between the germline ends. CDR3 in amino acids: CASSHAYMNTEAFF. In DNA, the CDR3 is TGTGCCAGCAGCCACGCGTACATGAACACTGAAGCTTTCTTT.

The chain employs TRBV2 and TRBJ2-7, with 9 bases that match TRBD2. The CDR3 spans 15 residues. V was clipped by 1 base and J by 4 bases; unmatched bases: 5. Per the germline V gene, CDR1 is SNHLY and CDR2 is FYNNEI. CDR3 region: CASSEGSSGGYEQYF. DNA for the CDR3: TGTGCCAGCAGTGAAGGATCCAGCGGGGGGTACGAGCAGTACTTC.

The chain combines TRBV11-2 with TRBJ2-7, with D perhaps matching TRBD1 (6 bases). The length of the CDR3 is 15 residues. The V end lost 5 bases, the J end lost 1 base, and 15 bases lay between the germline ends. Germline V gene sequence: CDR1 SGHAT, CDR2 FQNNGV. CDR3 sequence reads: CASSELMTGSYEQYF. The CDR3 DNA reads TGTGCCAGCAGCGAACTGATGACAGGATCCTACGAGCAGTACTTC.

CDR3 DNA: TGTGCCAGCAGCGGACAGGGGGCGTCCTACGAGCAGTACTTC. Translated, it gives CASSGQGASYEQYF. The chain employs TRBV2 and TRBJ2-7, with 11 bases that match TRBD1. The CDR3 has 14 residues. V dropped 6 bases and J dropped 1; count of bases not matched to a gene: 2. The germline V gene has CDR1 SNHLY and CDR2 FYNNEI.

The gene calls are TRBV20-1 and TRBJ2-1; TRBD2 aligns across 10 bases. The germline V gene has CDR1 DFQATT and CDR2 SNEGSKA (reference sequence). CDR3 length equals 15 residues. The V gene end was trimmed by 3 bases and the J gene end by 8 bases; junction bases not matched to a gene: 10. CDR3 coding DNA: TGCAGTGCTAGGGGAGCGGGAGGGCCCGGGGATGAGCAGTTCTTC. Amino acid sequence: CSARGAGGPGDEQFF.

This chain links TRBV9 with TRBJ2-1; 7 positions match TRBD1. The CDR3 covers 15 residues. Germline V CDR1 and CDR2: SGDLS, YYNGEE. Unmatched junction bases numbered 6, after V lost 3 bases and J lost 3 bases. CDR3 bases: TGTGCCAGCAGCGCAGAGGACAGGAGCTACAATGAGCAGTTCTTC. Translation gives CASSAEDRSYNEQFF.

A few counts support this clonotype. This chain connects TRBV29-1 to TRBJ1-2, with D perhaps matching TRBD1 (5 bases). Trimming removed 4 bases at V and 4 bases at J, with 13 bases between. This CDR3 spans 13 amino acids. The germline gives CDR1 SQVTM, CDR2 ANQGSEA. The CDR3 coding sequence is TGCAGCGTTGTGTCAGACAGTCCCTATGGCTACACCTTC. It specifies CSVVSDSPYGYTF.

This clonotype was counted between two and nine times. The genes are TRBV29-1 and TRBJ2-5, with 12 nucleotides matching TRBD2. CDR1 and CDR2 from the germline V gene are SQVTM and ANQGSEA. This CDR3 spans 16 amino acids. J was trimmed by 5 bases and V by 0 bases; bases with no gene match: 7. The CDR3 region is CSVEDLRLAGVETQYF. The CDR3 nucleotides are TGCAGCGTTGAAGATCTCCGACTAGCGGGAGTGGAGACCCAGTACTTC.

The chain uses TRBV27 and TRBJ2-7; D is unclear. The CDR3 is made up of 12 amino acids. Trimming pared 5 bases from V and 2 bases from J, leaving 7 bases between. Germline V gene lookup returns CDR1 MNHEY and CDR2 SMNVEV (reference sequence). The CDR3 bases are TGTGCCAGCAGTACCACAGCCTACGAGCAGTACTTC. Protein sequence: CASSTTAYEQYF.

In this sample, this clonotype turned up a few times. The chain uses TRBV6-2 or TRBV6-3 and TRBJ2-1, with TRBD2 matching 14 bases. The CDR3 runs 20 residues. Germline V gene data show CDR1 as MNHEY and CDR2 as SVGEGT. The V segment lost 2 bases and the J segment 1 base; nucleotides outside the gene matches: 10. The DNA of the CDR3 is TGTGCCAGCAGTTACAACGACCCGGGACTAGCGGGAGAGTCCTACAATGAGCAGTTCTTC. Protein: CASSYNDPGLAGESYNEQFF.

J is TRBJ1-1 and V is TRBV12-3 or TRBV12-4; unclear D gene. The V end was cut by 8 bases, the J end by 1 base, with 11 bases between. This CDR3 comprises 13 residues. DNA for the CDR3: TGTGCCAGCCAAAACCCGGGGAACACTGAAGCTTTCTTT. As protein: CASQNPGNTEAFF.

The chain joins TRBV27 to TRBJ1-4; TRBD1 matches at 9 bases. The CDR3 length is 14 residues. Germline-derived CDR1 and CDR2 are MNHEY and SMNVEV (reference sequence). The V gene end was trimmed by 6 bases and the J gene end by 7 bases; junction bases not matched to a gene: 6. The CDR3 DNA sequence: TGTGCCAGCAGGCAGACAGGGGGTTTTGAAAAACTGTTTTTT. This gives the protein CASRQTGGFEKLFF.

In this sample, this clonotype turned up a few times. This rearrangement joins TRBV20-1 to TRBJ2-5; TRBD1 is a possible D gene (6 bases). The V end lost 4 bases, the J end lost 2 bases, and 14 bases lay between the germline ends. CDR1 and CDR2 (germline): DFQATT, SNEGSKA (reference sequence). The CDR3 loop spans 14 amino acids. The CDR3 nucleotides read TGCAGTGCTACCCCCCGGGACACACAAGAGACCCAGTACTTC. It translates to CSATPRDTQETQYF.

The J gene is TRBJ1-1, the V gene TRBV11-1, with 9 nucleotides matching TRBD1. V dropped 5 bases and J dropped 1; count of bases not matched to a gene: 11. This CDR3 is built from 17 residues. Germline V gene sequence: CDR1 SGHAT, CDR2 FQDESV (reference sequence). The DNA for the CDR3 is TGTGCCAGCAGCGTCCGACAGGGGGACTTAGCGAACACTGAAGCTTTCTTT. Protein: CASSVRQGDLANTEAFF. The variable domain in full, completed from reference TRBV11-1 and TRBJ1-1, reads EAEVAQSPRYKITEKSQAVAFWCDPISGHATLYWYRQILGQGPELLVQFQDESVVDDSQLPKDRFSAERLKGVDSTLKIQPAELGDSAMYLCASSVRQGDLANTEAFFGQGTRLTVV.

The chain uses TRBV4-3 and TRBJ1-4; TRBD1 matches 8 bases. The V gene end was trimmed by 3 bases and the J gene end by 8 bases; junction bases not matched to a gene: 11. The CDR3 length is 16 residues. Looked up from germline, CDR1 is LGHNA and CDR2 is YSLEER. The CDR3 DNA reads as TGCGCCAGCAGCCAGGGGAGACAGGGGTGGGACGAAAAACTGTTTTTT. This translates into CASSQGRQGWDEKLFF.

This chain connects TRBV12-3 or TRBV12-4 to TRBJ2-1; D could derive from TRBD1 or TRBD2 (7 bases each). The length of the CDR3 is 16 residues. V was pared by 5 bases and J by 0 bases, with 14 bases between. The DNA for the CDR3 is TGTGCCAGCAGTGAATCAGGGGGGGTCTCCTACAATGAGCAGTTCTTC. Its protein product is CASSESGGVSYNEQFF.

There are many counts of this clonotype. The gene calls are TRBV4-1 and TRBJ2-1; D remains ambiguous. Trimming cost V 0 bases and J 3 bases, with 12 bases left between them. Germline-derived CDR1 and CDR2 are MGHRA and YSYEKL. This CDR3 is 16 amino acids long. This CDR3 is CASSQDYGRIYNEQFF. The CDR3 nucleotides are TGCGCCAGCAGCCAAGATTACGGGCGAATCTACAATGAGCAGTTCTTC.

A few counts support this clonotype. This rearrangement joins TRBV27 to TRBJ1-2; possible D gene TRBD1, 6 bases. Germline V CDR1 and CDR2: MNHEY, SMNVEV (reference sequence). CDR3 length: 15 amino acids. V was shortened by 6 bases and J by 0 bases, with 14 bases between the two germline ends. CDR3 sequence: CASSPGVWTNYGYTF. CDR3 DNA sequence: TGTGCCAGCAGCCCAGGGGTGTGGACTAACTATGGCTACACCTTC.

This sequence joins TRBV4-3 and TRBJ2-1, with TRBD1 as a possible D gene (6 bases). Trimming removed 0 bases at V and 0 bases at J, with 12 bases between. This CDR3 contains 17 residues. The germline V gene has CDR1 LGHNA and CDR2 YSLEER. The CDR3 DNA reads TGCGCCAGCAGCCAAGATCCTCCAGGGGCCTCCTACAATGAGCAGTTCTTC. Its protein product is CASSQDPPGASYNEQFF.

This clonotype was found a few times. CDR3 loop: CASSFREGGYNEQFF. In DNA, the CDR3 is TGTGCCAGCAGCTTCCGGGAGGGCGGCTACAATGAGCAGTTCTTC. The V gene is TRBV7-9, the J gene TRBJ2-1; 8 nucleotides match TRBD2. The CDR3 is 15 amino acids. From germline, CDR1 is SEHNR and CDR2 FQNEAQ (reference sequence). After removal of 3 bases from V and 3 bases from J, the junction contained 4 bases not matched to a gene.

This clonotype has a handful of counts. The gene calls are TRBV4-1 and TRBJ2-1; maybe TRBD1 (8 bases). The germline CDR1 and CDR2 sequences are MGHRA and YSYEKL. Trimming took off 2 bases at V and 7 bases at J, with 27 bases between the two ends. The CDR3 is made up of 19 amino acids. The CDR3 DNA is TGCGCCAGCAGCCAATTCGGACAGGGTCGGGGGGAGGGCGAAAATGAGCAGTTCTTC. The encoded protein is CASSQFGQGRGEGENEQFF.

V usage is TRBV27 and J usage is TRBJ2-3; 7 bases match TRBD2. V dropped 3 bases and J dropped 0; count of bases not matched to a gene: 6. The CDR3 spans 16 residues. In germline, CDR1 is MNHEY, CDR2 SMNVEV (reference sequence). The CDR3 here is CASSFRRELSTDTQYF. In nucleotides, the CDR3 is TGTGCCAGCAGTTTTCGGCGGGAGCTTAGCACAGATACGCAGTATTTT.

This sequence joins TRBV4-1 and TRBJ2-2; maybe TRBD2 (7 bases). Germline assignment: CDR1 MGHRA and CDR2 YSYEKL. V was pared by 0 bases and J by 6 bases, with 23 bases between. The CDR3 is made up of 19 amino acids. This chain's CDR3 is CASSQEFGGGPFYSGELFF. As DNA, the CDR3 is TGCGCCAGCAGCCAAGAGTTTGGGGGGGGGCCTTTTTATTCCGGGGAGCTGTTTTTT.

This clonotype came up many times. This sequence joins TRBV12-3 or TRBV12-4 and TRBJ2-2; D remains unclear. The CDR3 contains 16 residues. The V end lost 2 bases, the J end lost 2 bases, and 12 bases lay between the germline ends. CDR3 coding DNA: TGTGCCAGCAGTTTAACGGGCAGTTCCAACACCGGGGAGCTGTTTTTT. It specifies CASSLTGSSNTGELFF.

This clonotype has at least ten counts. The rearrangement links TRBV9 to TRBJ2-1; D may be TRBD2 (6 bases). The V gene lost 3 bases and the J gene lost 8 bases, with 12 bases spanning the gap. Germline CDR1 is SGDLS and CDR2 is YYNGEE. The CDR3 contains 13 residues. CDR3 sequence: CASSALAFHEQFF. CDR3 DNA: TGTGCCAGCAGCGCACTAGCTTTCCATGAGCAGTTCTTC.

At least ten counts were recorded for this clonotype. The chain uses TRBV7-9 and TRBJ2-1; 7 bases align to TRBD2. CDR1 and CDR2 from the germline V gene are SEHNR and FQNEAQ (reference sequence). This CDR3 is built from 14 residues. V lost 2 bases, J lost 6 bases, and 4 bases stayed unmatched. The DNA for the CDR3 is TGTGCCAGCAGCTTACTCCCTAGCGGCAATGAGCAGTTCTTC. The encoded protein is CASSLLPSGNEQFF.

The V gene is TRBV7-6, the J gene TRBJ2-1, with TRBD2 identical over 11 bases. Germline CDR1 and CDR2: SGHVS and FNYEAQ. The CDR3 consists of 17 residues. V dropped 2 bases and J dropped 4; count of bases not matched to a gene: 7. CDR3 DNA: TGTGCCAGCAGCTTAAGCCTAGCGGGAGGTGGATACAATGAGCAGTTCTTC. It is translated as CASSLSLAGGGYNEQFF.